These 15 T cell receptor beta chains were all obtained from the same sample, sequenced in a study of T cells in Graves' hyperthyroidism and ophthalmopathy. Amplified regions were TCR beta CDR3 sequences from RNA transcripts. The TCR CDR3 was amplified in a first-round RT-PCR using the HTBI primer set. TCRdb independently ran MiXCR on the multiplex PCR reads; one entry per CDR3 protein. Of 300,000 to 450,000 distinct CDR3 sequences detected, about 14% appear once; the ten largest clones hold roughly 20%. Specimen: blood. These receptor sequences come from a man aged 25-45 years with Graves' hyperthyroidism that later progressed to Graves' ophthalmopathy.

This clonotype was observed at least ten times. This sequence joins TRBV2 and TRBJ2-2, with D maybe TRBD1 (5 bases). This CDR3 has 12 amino acids. Germline assignment: CDR1 SNHLY and CDR2 FYNNEI. Trimming took 4 bases from V and 10 from J, leaving 10 bases between them. The CDR3 protein is CASSVSGAELFF. DNA of the CDR3: TGTGCCAGCAGTGTCTCTGGGGCGGAGCTGTTTTTT.

This clonotype was counted at least ten times. The chain links TRBV2 to TRBJ2-5, with 10 bases fitting TRBD2. Germline CDR1 and CDR2: SNHLY and FYNNEI. The CDR3 totals 15 residues. J lost 2 bases, V lost 7 bases, and 7 bases had no gene match. The CDR3 region has the DNA TGTGCCAGCAAACGTAGCGGGGGGCAGCAAGAGACCCAGTACTTC. Translated: CASKRSGGQQETQYF. Together with reference TRBV2 and TRBJ2-5, the CDR3 gives the full variable domain: EPEVTQTPSHQVTQMGQEVILRCVPISNHLYFYWYRQILGQKVEFLVSFYNNEISEKSEIFDDQFSVERPDGSNFTLKIRSTKLEDSAMYFCASKRSGGQQETQYFGPGTRLLVL.

This clonotype has at least ten counts. The rearrangement uses TRBV25-1 and TRBJ1-1; D is possibly TRBD1 (5 bases). The CDR3 spans 15 residues. V shed 1 base and J shed 2 bases, with 11 bases lying between them. Germline values: CDR1 MGHDK, CDR2 SYGVNS. The CDR3 DNA reads as TGTGCCAGCAGTGAATTAAGGGACCGAAACACTGAAGCTTTCTTT. Its translation is CASSELRDRNTEAFF.

CDR3 sequence (DNA): TGCAGTGCGAAAGAGGGATTCCGGAATCCACCCCTCCACTTT. This translates into CSAKEGFRNPPLHF. The chain combines TRBV20-1 with TRBJ1-6, with unresolved D. CDR3 length: 14 amino acids. Germline V gives CDR1 DFQATT, CDR2 SNEGSKA (reference sequence). Trimming removed 6 bases from V and 11 bases from J, with 20 bases in between.

This clonotype appeared a few times. The chain joins TRBV30 to TRBJ1-5; TRBD1 agrees at 7 bases. The V gene's germline CDR1 is GTSNPN and CDR2 SVGIG (reference sequence). The CDR3 totals 15 residues. J gave up 0 bases and V 2 bases, and 4 bases lay outside the gene matches. The CDR3: CAWSIGTASNQPQHF. The CDR3 coding sequence is TGTGCCTGGAGTATTGGGACAGCTAGCAATCAGCCCCAGCATTTT.

In regard to this clonotype: This may stem from a read error, because a much larger clone lies one nucleotide away. This sequence joins TRBV30 and TRBJ2-2; D might be TRBD2 (5 bases). This CDR3 comprises 11 residues. The germline V gene has CDR1 GTSNPN and CDR2 SVGIG (reference sequence). The CDR3 DNA follows: TGTGCCTGGAGTGTCACCGGGGAGCTGCTTTTT. Translating gives CAWSVTGELLF.

Many counts were recorded for this clonotype. The J gene is TRBJ2-5, the V gene TRBV4-1; D is perhaps TRBD2 (5 bases). V shed 7 bases and J shed 5 bases, with 17 bases lying between them. The germline CDR1 and CDR2 sequences are MGHRA and YSYEKL. The CDR3 totals 14 residues. CDR3 sequence (DNA): TGCGCCAGCACCGCGGGTGGTGTGGGGGAGACCCAGTACTTC. Amino acid sequence: CASTAGGVGETQYF.

This clonotype was counted ten times or more. The chain has TRBV12-3 or TRBV12-4 and TRBJ1-6; TRBD1 might be the D (6 bases). V was cut by 5 bases and J by 5 bases, with 10 bases left in between. This CDR3 region has 14 residues. The CDR3 spells CASSQRDNNSPLHF. The CDR3 DNA reads TGTGCCAGCAGTCAACGGGACAATAATTCACCCCTCCACTTT.

A few counts support this clonotype. The rearrangement joins TRBV5-6 to TRBJ2-7; TRBD2 matches at 15 bases. The CDR3 contains 16 residues. CDR1 and CDR2 from the germline V gene are SGHDT and YYEEEE. V lost 4 bases, J lost 5 bases, and 7 bases stayed unmatched. In nucleotides, the CDR3 is TGTGCCAGCAGCGGCATGGGACTAGCGGGGGGAAACGAGCAGTACTTC. Its protein product is CASSGMGLAGGNEQYF.

This clonotype was recorded many times. The rearrangement uses TRBV20-1 and TRBJ2-5; TRBD2 might be the D (7 bases). Trimming cost V 1 base and J 1 base, with 13 bases left between them. The length of the CDR3 is 15 residues. Germline assignment: CDR1 DFQATT and CDR2 SNEGSKA (reference sequence). The CDR3 nucleotides are TGCAGTGCTAGAGTCCGGGGGGCTATCCAAGAGACCCAGTACTTC. Translating it yields CSARVRGAIQETQYF.

Turning to this clonotype: This may come from a read error, since a much larger clone is one base off. No conserved phenylalanine or tryptophan ends this CDR3, so it is likely a read error. The chain combines TRBV7-9 with TRBJ1-1; a possible D gene is TRBD1 (5 bases). The CDR3 is made up of 14 amino acids. Trimming shortened V by 2 bases and J by 2 bases, and 9 bases separated the two germline ends. The germline V gene has CDR1 SEHNR and CDR2 FQNEAQ (reference sequence). Here the CDR3 reads CASSLPGHNTEAFS. CDR3 nucleotides: TGTGCCAGCAGCTTACCGGGGCATAACACTGAAGCTTTCTCT.

As to this clonotype: This may be a read error: a much more frequent sequence differs by one nucleotide. V gene TRBV6-1 combines with J gene TRBJ1-6; 9 nucleotides agree with TRBD1. The germline V gene encodes CDR1 MNHNS and CDR2 SASEGT. The junction had 3 bases not matched to a gene; V was cut back by 1 base and J by 8 bases. This CDR3 contains 15 residues. CDR3 residues: CASSEGTGEDSPLHF. The DNA of the CDR3 is TGTGCCAGCAGTGAAGGGACAGGGGAGGATTCACCCCTCCACTTT.

This clonotype was counted at least ten times. V usage is TRBV6-1 and J usage is TRBJ2-3; TRBD1 aligns across 8 bases. J gave up 0 bases and V 5 bases, and 7 bases lay outside the gene matches. CDR3 length equals 16 residues. Germline values: CDR1 MNHNS, CDR2 SASEGT. The CDR3 DNA reads as TGTGCCAGCAGTCGTCTTACAGGGGGTAGCACAGATACGCAGTATTTT. It translates to CASSRLTGGSTDTQYF.

This clonotype was seen many times. This rearrangement joins TRBV12-3 or TRBV12-4 to TRBJ2-7, with 12 bases that match TRBD2. The CDR3 spans 18 residues. The trim removed 3 bases at V and 6 bases at J, leaving 15 bases unmatched. The CDR3, as DNA: TGTGCCAGCAGTTTTCTAGCGGGGGGGTACATTTTGGAAGGCGAGCAGTACTTC. Translating gives CASSFLAGGYILEGEQYF.

Notes on this clonotype: Since a much larger clone is just one base distant, this may be a read error. The chain recombines TRBV27 with TRBJ2-3; 11 bases match TRBD2. The CDR3 runs 16 residues. Per germline, CDR1 MNHEY and CDR2 SMNVEV (reference sequence). The CDR3 region is CASSLIAGGPTDTRYF. The CDR3, as DNA: TGTGCCAGCAGTTTAATAGCGGGGGGGCCCACCGATACGCGGTATTTT.